This passage covers 9 T cell receptor beta chains from one sample sequenced in a study of shared clonotypes between healthy human individuals. Assay: immunoSEQ multiplex PCR; the TCRdb copy retains only in-frame clones and omits some. The profile shows 1,400,000 or so clones, 98% of them singletons. Sequencing was performed on naive CD4+ T cells sorted from blood. Subset noted: CD45RA+ positively selected. These receptors originate from a man aged 30 to 39 in good health.

CDR3 region: CASSDLGQGIYEQYF. The CDR3 bases are TGCGCCAGCAGTGACTTGGGACAGGGGATCTACGAGCAGTACTTC. The rearrangement links TRBV10-1 to TRBJ2-7, with 10 bases identical to TRBD1. This CDR3 comprises 15 residues. V lost 3 bases and J lost 3; bases outside the gene matches: 5. Germline CDR1 and CDR2: WNHNN and SYGVQD (reference sequence).

The chain couples TRBV19 to TRBJ2-7; D remains unclear. The V and J ends lost 5 bases and 4 bases respectively, with 18 bases between them. Looked up from germline, CDR1 is LNHDA and CDR2 is SQIVND (reference sequence). The length of the CDR3 is 15 residues. The CDR3 is CASSSHTDRIYEQYF. CDR3 nucleotide sequence: TGTGCCAGTAGTTCCCACACCGACCGAATATACGAGCAGTACTTC.

The chain couples TRBV5-6 to TRBJ2-1; the D is unclear. With 4 bases removed from V and 4 bases from J, the gap between germline ends came to 21 bases. The CDR3 totals 17 residues. Germline V gene sequence: CDR1 SGHDT, CDR2 YYEEEE. DNA of the CDR3: TGTGCCAGCAGCCACATTCCCGCAGCGATCAGATACAATGAGCAGTTCTTC. This sequence encodes CASSHIPAAIRYNEQFF.

This rearrangement joins TRBV6-5 to TRBJ2-1, with 10 bases matching TRBD1. J gave up 9 bases and V 5 bases, and 10 bases lay outside the gene matches. Germline V gives CDR1 MNHEY, CDR2 SVGAGI. CDR3 length: 15 amino acids. The DNA for the CDR3 is TGTGCCAGCAGTCGATCCGGGACAGGGGCTGGTGAGCAGTTCTTC. This translates into CASSRSGTGAGEQFF.

CDR3 protein: CASSHLQGRTEAFF. The CDR3 DNA reads as TGTGCCAGCAGCCATCTACAGGGTCGGACTGAAGCTTTCTTT. V usage is TRBV14 and J usage is TRBJ1-1, with a tentative D call TRBD1 (6 bases). Looked up from germline, CDR1 is SGHDN and CDR2 is FVKESK. V gave up 3 bases and J gave up 5 bases, with 13 bases separating them. The CDR3 is 14 amino acids.

This chain connects TRBV5-1 to TRBJ2-6; D gene uncertain. Trimming pared 5 bases from V and 0 bases from J, leaving 6 bases between. There are 14 residues in the CDR3. Germline loops: CDR1 SGHRS, CDR2 YFSETQ. CDR3 sequence reads: CASRRTSGANVLTF. Written as DNA, the CDR3 is TGCGCCAGCAGGAGGACCTCTGGGGCCAACGTCCTGACTTTC.

The chain employs TRBV7-8 and TRBJ2-1; D might be TRBD1 (6 bases). Looked up from germline, CDR1 is SGHVS and CDR2 is FQNEAQ. Trimming shortened V by 5 bases and J by 6 bases, and 17 bases separated the two germline ends. The CDR3 runs 15 residues. DNA for the CDR3: TGTGCCAGCAGCCGCTACAGGGATCCCCTCAATGAGCAGTTCTTC. Its protein product is CASSRYRDPLNEQFF.

This rearrangement joins TRBV9 to TRBJ2-7, with 7 bases that match TRBD2. This CDR3 has 16 residues. Germline CDR1 SGDLS, CDR2 YYNGEE. V was pared by 2 bases and J by 2 bases, with 10 bases of the junction left unmatched. The CDR3 protein is CASSVSSGLGTYEQYF. The CDR3 DNA follows: TGTGCCAGCAGCGTTTCTAGCGGCCTGGGGACCTACGAGCAGTACTTC.

The chain combines TRBV6-5 with TRBJ1-2; 9 nucleotides align to TRBD1. The germline gives CDR1 MNHEY, CDR2 SVGAGI. The junction had 7 bases not matched to a gene; V was cut back by 4 bases and J by 4 bases. CDR3 length: 15 residues. This chain's CDR3 is CASSFDRGVGYGYTF. The CDR3 coding sequence is TGTGCCAGCAGTTTCGACAGGGGGGTTGGCTATGGCTACACCTTC.